What follows is one T cell receptor beta chain and its context. The sample comes from a study of blood T cell repertoires in COVID-19. About the research overall: Donors in the United States, Italy and Spain gave samples during acute or convalescent COVID-19.

The germline gives CDR1 LNHDA, CDR2 SQIVND (reference sequence). The ends were cut back, 3 bases at V and 2 bases at J, with 7 bases in the middle. The CDR3 loop spans 13 amino acids. Under the authors' procedure: Cell counts per sample came from amplifying reference gene primers. Clones were sequenced by immunoSEQ multiplex PCR, and TCRdb holds only the in-frame ones, with some missing. V, J and clone size are taken as reported in that table, and D and trimming were inferred from the DNA itself. This table has 140,000 to 150,000 clones, approximately 90% appearing once. The receptor comes from a man in his 60s with active or convalescent COVID-19. Sequenced: peripheral blood. The chain carries TRBV19 and TRBJ1-2; the D gene is possibly TRBD1 (6 bases). CDR3: CASSITGNYGYTF. DNA for the CDR3: TGTGCCAGTAGTATCACAGGGAACTATGGCTACACCTTC.